Following are 7 T cell receptor beta chains from one sample sequenced in a study of blood T cell repertoires in COVID-19. TCRdb's table, derived via immunoSEQ multiplex PCR, lists solely in-frame clones and lacks some. There are under 300,000 clones in the sample; roughly four fifths occur only once, and approximately 10% lies in the top ten. Sequenced: peripheral blood. The receptors come from a woman older than 75 with acute or convalescent COVID-19.

The genes are TRBV7-8 and TRBJ1-1; possibly TRBD1 for D (6 bases). V was pared by 3 bases and J by 2 bases, with 10 bases between. CDR1 is SGHVS and CDR2 is FQNEAQ in the germline V gene. The CDR3 is 14 residues long. CDR3 coding DNA: TGTGCCAGCAGCTTCCCGGGACATAACACTGAAGCTTTCTTT. This translates into CASSFPGHNTEAFF.

J is TRBJ2-7 and V is TRBV5-6, with a tentative D call TRBD1 (7 bases). There are 13 residues in the CDR3. CDR1 and CDR2 from the germline V gene are SGHDT and YYEEEE. V lost 5 bases to trimming and J lost 2 bases, with 11 bases between them. The CDR3 region has the DNA TGTGCCAGCAGGGCAGGGGGGACCTACGAGCAGTACTTC. Its protein is CASRAGGTYEQYF.

The chain recombines TRBV18 with TRBJ2-1; 7 bases agree with TRBD2. The germline V gene has CDR1 KGHSH and CDR2 LQKENI. The V gene end was trimmed by 0 bases and the J gene end by 0 bases; junction bases not matched to a gene: 8. The CDR3 length is 18 residues. Here the CDR3 DNA reads TGTGCCAGCTCACCACCTACCGGGACGGGAGGCTCCTACAATGAGCAGTTCTTC. Translating gives CASSPPTGTGGSYNEQFF.

This chain connects TRBV28 to TRBJ1-1; unclear D gene. V lost 6 bases, J lost 1 base, and 9 bases lay in between. Germline V gene sequence: CDR1 MDHEN, CDR2 SYDVKM. The CDR3 is 13 residues long. CDR3 in DNA: TGTGCCAGCAGCCACCAGTGGAACACTGAAGCTTTCTTT. Its translation: CASSHQWNTEAFF. Complete variable domain (other parts from reference TRBV28 and TRBJ1-1): DVKVTQSSRYLVKRTGEKVFLECVQDMDHENMFWYRQDPGLGLRLIYFSYDVKMKEKGDIPEGYSVSREKKERFSLILESASTNQTSMYLCASSHQWNTEAFFGQGTRLTVV.

V and J are TRBV19 and TRBJ1-5; D is ambiguous. The CDR3 extends over 14 amino acids. Trimming took off 7 bases at V and 2 bases at J, with 12 bases between the two ends. CDR1 is LNHDA and CDR2 is SQIVND in the germline V gene (reference sequence). The CDR3 DNA reads TGTGCCAGTAAGAGTGCTGTCGGCAATCAGCCCCAGCATTTT. Protein product: CASKSAVGNQPQHF.

This clone was counted a few times. This rearrangement joins TRBV15 to TRBJ2-3, with D perhaps matching TRBD1 (6 bases). V was clipped by 5 bases and J by 0 bases, with 9 bases between them. The CDR3 runs to 14 residues. Germline values: CDR1 LNHNV, CDR2 YYDKDF (reference sequence). The CDR3 DNA reads as TGTGCCACCAGCGTCAGGGGAAGCACAGATACGCAGTATTTT. It encodes CATSVRGSTDTQYF.

The J gene is TRBJ2-1, the V gene TRBV27; TRBD2 aligns across 9 bases. Per the germline V gene, CDR1 is MNHEY and CDR2 is SMNVEV (reference sequence). J lost 8 bases, V lost 5 bases, and 10 bases had no gene match. The CDR3 covers 15 residues. Here the CDR3 reads CASSPKGLARDEQFF. The CDR3 nucleotides read TGTGCCAGCAGTCCGAAGGGACTAGCTAGGGATGAGCAGTTCTTC.